These 10 T cell receptor beta chains originate from one sample sequenced in a study of T cell responses to AZD1222 COVID-19 vaccine. Clones were read by immunoSEQ multiplex PCR, and TCRdb kept only the in-frame ones, dropping some. The profile covers some 190,000 clones, with roughly 92% appearing a single time and roughly 1.4% taken by the ten largest. Sequenced material: peripheral blood, taken on day 0 of AZD1222 vaccination. All receptors come from an adult in good health.

This chain uses TRBV6-5 with TRBJ2-3, with D perhaps assigned TRBD1 or TRBD2 (5 bases each). Trimming pared 3 bases from V and 1 base from J, leaving 8 bases between. The germline V gene encodes CDR1 MNHEY and CDR2 SVGAGI. This CDR3 is built from 14 residues. The CDR3 spells CASSYSGRTDTQYF. CDR3 coding DNA: TGTGCCAGCAGTTATTCGGGGCGCACAGATACGCAGTATTTT.

This clone was seen only once. The chain uses TRBV15 and TRBJ2-7; D is perhaps TRBD1 (5 bases). This CDR3 comprises 13 residues. The germline V gene has CDR1 LNHNV and CDR2 YYDKDF (reference sequence). V shed 3 bases and J shed 3 bases, with 9 bases lying between them. CDR3 DNA sequence: TGTGCCACCAGCAGTGGGGCAAACTACGAGCAGTACTTC. Amino acid sequence: CATSSGANYEQYF.

CDR3 DNA: TGTGCCAGCAGTCAAAGACAGGCCCGGGACGGGGAGCTGTTTTTT. The encoded protein is CASSQRQARDGELFF. This chain uses TRBV6-5 with TRBJ2-2; the D gene is possibly TRBD1 (6 bases). Deletions cut 5 bases from V and 7 bases from J, with 17 bases between. The V gene's germline CDR1 is MNHEY and CDR2 SVGAGI. CDR3 size: 15 residues.

The chain joins TRBV6-6 to TRBJ2-2; maybe TRBD2 (5 bases). CDR1 MNHNY and CDR2 SVGAGI come from the germline V gene (reference sequence). The CDR3 consists of 12 residues. Trimming left V 5 bases short and J 6 bases short, with 7 bases between. Here the CDR3 reads CASSLAPGELFF. CDR3 DNA: TGTGCCAGCAGTCTAGCCCCCGGGGAGCTGTTTTTT.

This clone was detected only once. This chain uses TRBV11-1 with TRBJ2-5; D remains unclear. CDR1 and CDR2 from the germline V gene are SGHAT and FQDESV (reference sequence). The CDR3 totals 11 residues. Trimming left V 4 bases short and J 8 bases short, with 8 bases between. The CDR3 reads CASSYRRTQYF. The CDR3 nucleotides read TGTGCCAGCAGCTACAGACGCACCCAGTACTTC.

The chain has TRBV18 and TRBJ2-5; D remains ambiguous. Germline lookup yields CDR1 KGHSH and CDR2 LQKENI. The ends were cut back, 0 bases at V and 0 bases at J, with 5 bases in the middle. The CDR3 totals 14 residues. CDR3 coding DNA: TGTGCCAGCTCACCACCTCCGTACCAAGAGACCCAGTACTTC. It codes for CASSPPPYQETQYF.

This clone was seen only once. This chain links TRBV5-4 with TRBJ1-1, with D possibly TRBD1 on 5 matching bases. Germline-derived CDR1 and CDR2 are SGHNT and YYREEE (reference sequence). Trimming cost V 0 bases and J 2 bases, with 8 bases left between them. The length of the CDR3 is 14 residues. The CDR3 bases are TGTGCCAGCAGCTTGGGACAGTCCAACACTGAAGCTTTCTTT. Protein sequence: CASSLGQSNTEAFF.

This clone has just a few counts. The genes are TRBV2 and TRBJ1-1; the D gene is possibly TRBD1 (6 bases). Trimming took 4 bases from V and 2 from J, leaving 11 bases between them. CDR3 length: 14 amino acids. Germline CDR1 reads SNHLY; CDR2 reads FYNNEI. CDR3 nucleotide sequence: TGTGCCAGCAGTGCCTTCAGGGGTAACACTGAAGCTTTCTTT. It specifies CASSAFRGNTEAFF.

The chain recombines TRBV7-9 with TRBJ1-1; 7 nucleotides match TRBD1. The germline V gene encodes CDR1 SEHNR and CDR2 FQNEAQ (reference sequence). V shed 1 base, J shed 2 bases, and the junction held 4 bases outside the gene matches. This CDR3 is 15 amino acids long. The CDR3 DNA reads as TGTGCCAGCAGCTTAGGCAGGGGGAAAAACACTGAAGCTTTCTTT. The encoded protein is CASSLGRGKNTEAFF.

This chain links TRBV5-4 with TRBJ2-3; possibly TRBD2 for D (7 bases). Trimming left V 2 bases short and J 1 base short, with 11 bases between. The CDR3 is 15 residues long. CDR1 is SGHNT, CDR2 YYREEE, per germline (reference sequence). CDR3 sequence (DNA): TGTGCCAGCAGCTTCGAGGGGGGGGGCACAGATACGCAGTATTTT. Protein: CASSFEGGGTDTQYF.